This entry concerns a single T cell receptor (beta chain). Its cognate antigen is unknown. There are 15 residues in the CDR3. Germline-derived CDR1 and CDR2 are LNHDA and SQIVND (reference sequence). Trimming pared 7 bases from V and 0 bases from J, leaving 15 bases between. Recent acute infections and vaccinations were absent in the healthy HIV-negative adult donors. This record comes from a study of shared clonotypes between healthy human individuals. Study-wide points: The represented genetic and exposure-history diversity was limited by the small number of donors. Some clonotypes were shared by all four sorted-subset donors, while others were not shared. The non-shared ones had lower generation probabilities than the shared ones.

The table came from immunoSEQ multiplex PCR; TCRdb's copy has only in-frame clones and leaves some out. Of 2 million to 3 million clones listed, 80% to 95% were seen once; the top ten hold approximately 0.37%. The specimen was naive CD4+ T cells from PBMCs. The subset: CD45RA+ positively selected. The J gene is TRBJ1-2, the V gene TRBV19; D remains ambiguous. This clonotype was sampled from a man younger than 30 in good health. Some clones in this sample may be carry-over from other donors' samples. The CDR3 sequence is CASTPHRISNYGYTF. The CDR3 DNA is TGTGCCAGTACTCCCCACCGGATCTCTAACTATGGCTACACCTTC. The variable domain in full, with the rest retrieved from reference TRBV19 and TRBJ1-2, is DGGITQSPKYLFRKEGQNVTLSCEQNLNHDAMYWYRQDPGQGLRLIYYSQIVNDFQKGDIAEGYSVSREKKESFPLTVTSAQKNPTAFYLCASTPHRISNYGYTFGSGTRLTVV.